The rows below give T cell receptor beta chains drawn from one sample of a study of vaccination effects on CD4 cells after COVID-19. For these receptors, no antigen is known. Method: immunoSEQ multiplex PCR; TCRdb's copy keeps in-frame clones and lacks some. The profile shows around 41,000 clones, around 78% of them singletons. The material sequenced was CD4+ T cells from PBMCs cultured with SARS-CoV-2 spike peptides, taken before COVID-19 vaccination. All receptors derive from a human donor who received a COVID-19 vaccine. The CDR3 runs from the conserved cysteine through the conserved F or W.

v_call	j_call	cdr3_aa
TRBV9	TRBJ1-4	CASSPRTGSGNEKLFF
TRBV4-3	TRBJ1-2	CASSPRTGLDYGYTF
TRBV11-2	TRBJ1-6	CASSSRQGGNSPLHF
TRBV20-1	TRBJ1-3	CSASPTTGLYGNTIYF
TRBV20-1	TRBJ1-5	CSASQGVQPQHF
TRBV7-2	TRBJ2-5	CASSQRGGWETQYF
TRBV2	TRBJ1-4	CASTIPNEKLFF
TRBV5-8	TRBJ2-4	CASPVAFGLVELAKNIQYF
TRBV19	TRBJ1-2	CASRTQDSPPYGYTF
TRBV5-1	TRBJ2-3	CASSPNQDTQYF
TRBV30	TRBJ2-5	CACGQQETQYF
TRBV19	TRBJ1-3	CASSILRGNTIYF
TRBV24-1	TRBJ2-1	CATSDPRQGLHNEQFF
TRBV18	TRBJ2-5	CASSQTSGETQYF
TRBV5-1	TRBJ2-2	CASSLGGGGTGELFF
TRBV7-2	TRBJ1-6	CASSLGVGPRVDSPLHF
TRBV9	TRBJ2-3	CASSVAPRVSTDTQYF
TRBV5-3	TRBJ2-1	CARSHWGTNSYNEQFF
TRBV6-5	TRBJ1-3	CASSYETGSGNTIYF
TRBV25-1	TRBJ2-1	CASSPRLAGLYNEQFF
TRBV5-1	TRBJ2-5	CASSPSPGQEETQYF
TRBV11-3	TRBJ2-1	CASSPPGVPYNEQFF
TRBV7-3	TRBJ2-3	CASSLARVDTQYF
TRBV7-9	TRBJ2-3	CASRFRQTGTDTQYF
TRBV5-1	TRBJ1-5	CASSLAGHSNQPQHF
TRBV5-1	TRBJ2-5	CASSGGDYQVETQYF
TRBV29-1	TRBJ1-1	CSVRPGSEAFF
TRBV9	TRBJ2-3	CASSVDPNTDTQYF
TRBV2	TRBJ2-1	CASGRETYNEQFF
TRBV6-1	TRBJ2-1	CASSHAGTNEQFF
TRBV6-5	TRBJ1-1	CASSYSGTLNTEAFF
TRBV6-1	TRBJ1-4	CASSETSGQGGKLFF
TRBV7-3	TRBJ2-5	CASSYRDQETQYF